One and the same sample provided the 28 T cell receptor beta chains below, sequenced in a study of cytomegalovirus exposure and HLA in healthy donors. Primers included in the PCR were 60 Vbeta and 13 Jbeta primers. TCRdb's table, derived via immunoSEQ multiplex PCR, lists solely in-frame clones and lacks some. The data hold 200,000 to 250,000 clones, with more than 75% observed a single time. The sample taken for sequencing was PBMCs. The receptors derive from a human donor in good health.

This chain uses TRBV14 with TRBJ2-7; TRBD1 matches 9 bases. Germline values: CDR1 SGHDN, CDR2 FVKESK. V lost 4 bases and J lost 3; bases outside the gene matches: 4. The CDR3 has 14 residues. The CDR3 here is CASSPRDRDYEQYF. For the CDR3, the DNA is TGTGCCAGCAGCCCCAGGGACAGGGACTACGAGCAGTACTTC.

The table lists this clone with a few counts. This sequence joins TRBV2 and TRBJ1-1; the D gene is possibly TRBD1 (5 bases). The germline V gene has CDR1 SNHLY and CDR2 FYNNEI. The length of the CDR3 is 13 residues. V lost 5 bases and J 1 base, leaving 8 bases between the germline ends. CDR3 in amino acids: CASSRGQNTEAFF. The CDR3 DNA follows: TGTGCCAGCAGTCGAGGACAGAACACTGAAGCTTTCTTT.

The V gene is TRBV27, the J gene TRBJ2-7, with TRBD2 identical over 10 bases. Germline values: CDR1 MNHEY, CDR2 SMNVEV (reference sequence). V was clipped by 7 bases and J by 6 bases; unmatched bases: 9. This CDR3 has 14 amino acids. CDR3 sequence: CASNPSGRAGEQYF. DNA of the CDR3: TGTGCCAGCAATCCAAGCGGGAGGGCCGGCGAGCAGTACTTC.

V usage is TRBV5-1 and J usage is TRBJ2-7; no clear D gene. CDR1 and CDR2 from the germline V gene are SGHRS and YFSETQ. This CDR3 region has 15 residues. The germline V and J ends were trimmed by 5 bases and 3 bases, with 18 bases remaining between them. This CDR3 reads CASSFDVLRVYEQYF. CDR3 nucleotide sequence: TGCGCCAGCAGTTTTGATGTACTTCGTGTCTACGAGCAGTACTTC.

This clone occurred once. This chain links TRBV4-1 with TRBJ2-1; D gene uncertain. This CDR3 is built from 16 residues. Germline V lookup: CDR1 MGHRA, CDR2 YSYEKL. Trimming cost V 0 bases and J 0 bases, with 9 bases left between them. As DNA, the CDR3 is TGCGCCAGCAGCCAAGACGCAATCAGCTCCTACAATGAGCAGTTCTTC. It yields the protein CASSQDAISSYNEQFF.

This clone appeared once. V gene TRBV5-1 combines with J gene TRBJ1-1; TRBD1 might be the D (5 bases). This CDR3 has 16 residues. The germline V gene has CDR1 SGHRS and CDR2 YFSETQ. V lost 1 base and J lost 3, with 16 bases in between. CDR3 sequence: CASSLSAAGLDTEAFF. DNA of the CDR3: TGCGCCAGCAGCTTGTCCGCGGCAGGGTTGGACACTGAAGCTTTCTTT.

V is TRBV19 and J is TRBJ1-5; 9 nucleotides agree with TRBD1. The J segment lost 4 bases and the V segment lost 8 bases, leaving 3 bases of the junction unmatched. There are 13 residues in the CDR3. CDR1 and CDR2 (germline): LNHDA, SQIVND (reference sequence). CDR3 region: CASGQGKNQPQHF. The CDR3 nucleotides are TGTGCCAGTGGACAGGGGAAAAATCAGCCCCAGCATTTT.

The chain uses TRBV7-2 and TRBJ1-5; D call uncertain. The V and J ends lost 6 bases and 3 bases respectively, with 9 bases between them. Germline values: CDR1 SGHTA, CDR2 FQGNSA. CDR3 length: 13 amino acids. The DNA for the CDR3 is TGTGCCAGCAGTTATAGTACCAATCAGCCCCAGCATTTT. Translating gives CASSYSTNQPQHF.

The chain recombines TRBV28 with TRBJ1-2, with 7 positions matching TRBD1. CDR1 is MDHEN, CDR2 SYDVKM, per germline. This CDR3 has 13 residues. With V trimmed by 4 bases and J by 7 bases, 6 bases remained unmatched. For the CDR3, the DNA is TGTGCCAGCAGTTCCCGACAGGGAGGTGGCTACACCTTC. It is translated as CASSSRQGGGYTF.

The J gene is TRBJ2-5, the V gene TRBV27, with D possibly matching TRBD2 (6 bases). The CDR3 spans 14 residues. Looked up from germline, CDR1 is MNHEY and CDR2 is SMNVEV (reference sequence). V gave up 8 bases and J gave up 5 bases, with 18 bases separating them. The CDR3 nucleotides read TGTGCCAGCGCCTCCCTAGCGATCCGGGAGACCCAGTACTTC. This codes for CASASLAIRETQYF.

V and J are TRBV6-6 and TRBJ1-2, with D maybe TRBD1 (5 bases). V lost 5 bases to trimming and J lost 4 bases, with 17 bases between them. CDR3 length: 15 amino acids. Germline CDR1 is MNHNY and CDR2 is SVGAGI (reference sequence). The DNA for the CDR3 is TGTGCCAGCAGTGGCCCCAGGGAAAAGGGCTATGGCTACACCTTC. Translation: CASSGPREKGYGYTF.

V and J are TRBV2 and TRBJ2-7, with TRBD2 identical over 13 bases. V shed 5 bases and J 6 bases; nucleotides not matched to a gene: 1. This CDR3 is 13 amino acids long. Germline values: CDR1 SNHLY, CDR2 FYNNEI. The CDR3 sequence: CASSRLAGGEQYF. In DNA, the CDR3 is TGTGCCAGCAGTCGACTAGCGGGAGGCGAGCAGTACTTC. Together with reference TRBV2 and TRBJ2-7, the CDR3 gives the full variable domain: EPEVTQTPSHQVTQMGQEVILRCVPISNHLYFYWYRQILGQKVEFLVSFYNNEISEKSEIFDDQFSVERPDGSNFTLKIRSTKLEDSAMYFCASSRLAGGEQYFGPGTRLTVT.

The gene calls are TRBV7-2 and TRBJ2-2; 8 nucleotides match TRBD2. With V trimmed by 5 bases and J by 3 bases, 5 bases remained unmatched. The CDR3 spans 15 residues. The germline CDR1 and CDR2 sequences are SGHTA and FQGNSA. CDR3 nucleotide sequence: TGTGCCAGCAGCCCTACCGGGAGGGACACCGGGGAGCTGTTTTTT. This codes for CASSPTGRDTGELFF.

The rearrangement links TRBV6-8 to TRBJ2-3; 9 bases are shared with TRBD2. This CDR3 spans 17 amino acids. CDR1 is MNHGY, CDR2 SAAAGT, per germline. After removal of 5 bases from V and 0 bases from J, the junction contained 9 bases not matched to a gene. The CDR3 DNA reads TGTGCCAGCAGTGGACTCCGACTAGCGGCCAGCACAGATACGCAGTATTTT. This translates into CASSGLRLAASTDTQYF.

The CDR3 DNA reads as TGCGCCAGCAGCACTTTGGGAGGCTATAACAATGAGCAGTTCTTC. This gives the protein CASSTLGGYNNEQFF. The genes are TRBV5-1 and TRBJ2-1; weak D call: TRBD2 (6 bases). The CDR3 covers 15 residues. Between the trimmed V and J ends, which lost 4 bases and 5 bases, there was a span of 16 bases. Germline V gives CDR1 SGHRS, CDR2 YFSETQ.

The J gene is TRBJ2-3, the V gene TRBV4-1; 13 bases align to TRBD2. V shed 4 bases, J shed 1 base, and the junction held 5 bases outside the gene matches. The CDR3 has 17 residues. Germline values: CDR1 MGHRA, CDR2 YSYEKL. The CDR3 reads CASSLRLAGGGTDTQYF. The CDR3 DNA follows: TGCGCCAGCAGCCTGCGACTAGCGGGAGGCGGCACAGATACGCAGTATTTT.

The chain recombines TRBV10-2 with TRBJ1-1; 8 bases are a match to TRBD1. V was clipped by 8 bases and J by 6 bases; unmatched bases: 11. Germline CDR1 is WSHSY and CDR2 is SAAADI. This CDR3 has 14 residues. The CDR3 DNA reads TGCGCCAGCTGTACAGGGGGTTGGATCTCTGAAGCTTTCTTT. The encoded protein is CASCTGGWISEAFF.

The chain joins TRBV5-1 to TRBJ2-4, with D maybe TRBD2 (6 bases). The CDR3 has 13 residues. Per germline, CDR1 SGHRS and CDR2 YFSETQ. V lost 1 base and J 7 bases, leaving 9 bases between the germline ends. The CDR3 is CASSLPGGNIQYF. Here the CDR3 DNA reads TGCGCCAGCAGCTTGCCAGGAGGGAACATTCAGTACTTC. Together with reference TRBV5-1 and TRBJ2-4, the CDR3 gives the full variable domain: KAGVTQTPRYLIKTRGQQVTLSCSPISGHRSVSWYQQTPGQGLQFLFEYFSETQRNKGNFPGRFSGRQFSNSRSEMNVSTLELGDSALYLCASSLPGGNIQYFGAGTRLSVL.

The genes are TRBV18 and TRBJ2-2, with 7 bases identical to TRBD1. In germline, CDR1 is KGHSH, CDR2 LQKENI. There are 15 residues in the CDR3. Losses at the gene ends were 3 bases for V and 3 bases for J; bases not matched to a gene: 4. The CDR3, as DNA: TGTGCCAGCTCACCCTTCGGGACAGACACCGGGGAGCTGTTTTTT. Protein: CASSPFGTDTGELFF.

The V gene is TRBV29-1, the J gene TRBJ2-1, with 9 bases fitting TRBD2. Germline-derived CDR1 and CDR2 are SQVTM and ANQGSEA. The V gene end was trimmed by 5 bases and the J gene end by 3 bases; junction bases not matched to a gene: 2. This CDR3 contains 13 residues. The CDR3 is CSVRLADYNEQFF. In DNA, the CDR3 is TGCAGCGTTAGACTAGCGGACTACAATGAGCAGTTCTTC.

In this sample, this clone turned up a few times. The CDR3 nucleotides read TGTGCCAGCAGCTCAGGGACTAGCGGGGAGACCCAGTACTTC. Amino acid sequence: CASSSGTSGETQYF. The chain joins TRBV7-3 to TRBJ2-5, with 12 bases identical to TRBD2. Trimming at V came to 4 bases and at J to 5 bases, leaving 2 bases not matched to a gene. The CDR3 runs to 14 residues. Germline V gives CDR1 SGHTA, CDR2 FQGTGA.

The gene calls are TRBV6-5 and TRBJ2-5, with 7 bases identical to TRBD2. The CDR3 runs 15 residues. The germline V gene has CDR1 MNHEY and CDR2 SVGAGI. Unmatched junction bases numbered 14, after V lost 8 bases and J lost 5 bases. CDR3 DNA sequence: TGTGCCAGCGGGGGAGCGGGAAGAGTTTGGGAGACCCAGTACTTC. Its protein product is CASGGAGRVWETQYF.

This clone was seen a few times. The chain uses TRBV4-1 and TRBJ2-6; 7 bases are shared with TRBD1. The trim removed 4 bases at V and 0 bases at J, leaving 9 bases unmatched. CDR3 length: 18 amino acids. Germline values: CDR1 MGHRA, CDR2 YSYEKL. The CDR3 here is CASSPNRQGLSGANVLTF. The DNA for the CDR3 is TGCGCCAGCAGCCCCAACCGACAGGGCCTCTCTGGGGCCAACGTCCTGACTTTC.

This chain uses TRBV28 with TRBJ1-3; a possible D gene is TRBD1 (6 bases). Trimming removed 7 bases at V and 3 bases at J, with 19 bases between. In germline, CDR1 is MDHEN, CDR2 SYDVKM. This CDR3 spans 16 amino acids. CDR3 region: CASTSRGRMFGNTIYF. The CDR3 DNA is TGTGCCAGCACCTCGCGGGGGCGGATGTTTGGAAACACCATATATTTT. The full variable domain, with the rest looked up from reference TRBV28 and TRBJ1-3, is DVKVTQSSRYLVKRTGEKVFLECVQDMDHENMFWYRQDPGLGLRLIYFSYDVKMKEKGDIPEGYSVSREKKERFSLILESASTNQTSMYLCASTSRGRMFGNTIYFGEGSWLTVV.

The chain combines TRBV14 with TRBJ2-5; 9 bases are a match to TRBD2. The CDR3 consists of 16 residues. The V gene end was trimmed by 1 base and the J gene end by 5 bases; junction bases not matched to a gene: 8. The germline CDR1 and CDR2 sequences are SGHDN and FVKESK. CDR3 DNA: TGTGCCAGCAGCCAAGGTCTTAGCGGGAGTTGGGAGACCCAGTACTTC. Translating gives CASSQGLSGSWETQYF.

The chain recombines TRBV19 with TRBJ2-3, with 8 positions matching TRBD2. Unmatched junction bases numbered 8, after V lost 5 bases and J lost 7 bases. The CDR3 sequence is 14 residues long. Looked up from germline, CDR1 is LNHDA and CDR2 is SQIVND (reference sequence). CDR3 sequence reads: CASSAREGINTQYF. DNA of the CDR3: TGTGCCAGTAGTGCCCGGGAGGGGATAAATACGCAGTATTTT.

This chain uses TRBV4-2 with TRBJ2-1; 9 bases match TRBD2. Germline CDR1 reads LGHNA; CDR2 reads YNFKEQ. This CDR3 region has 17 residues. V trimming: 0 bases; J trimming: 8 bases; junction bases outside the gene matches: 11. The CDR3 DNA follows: TGTGCCAGCAGCCAAGATCGGGGCGGGAGGGTAGGGGATGAGCAGTTCTTC. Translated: CASSQDRGGRVGDEQFF.

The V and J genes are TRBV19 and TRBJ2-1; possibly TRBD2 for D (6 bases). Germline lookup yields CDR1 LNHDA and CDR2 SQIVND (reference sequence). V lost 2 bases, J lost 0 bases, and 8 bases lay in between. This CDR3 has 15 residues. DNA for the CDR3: TGTGCCAGTAGTATAAACGGGGGCTCCTACAATGAGCAGTTCTTC. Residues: CASSINGGSYNEQFF.